The rows below give T cell receptor beta chains drawn from one sample of a study of shared clonotypes between healthy human individuals. Generated by immunoSEQ multiplex PCR, the TCRdb table keeps only in-frame clones and is missing some. The sample includes about 680,000 clones, approximately 79% of them seen just once. Sequenced sample: memory CD4+ T cells sorted from blood. These receptor sequences come from a young woman in good health. CDR3s include the opening cysteine and the closing phenylalanine or tryptophan. The D gene is left open where the match is weak. Clone size is not always given. Where it is, it says once, few, many or a class for expanded clones.

v_call	d_call	j_call	clone_size	cdr3_aa	cdr3_nt
TRBV18	TRBD2	TRBJ2-5	-	CASSPGLAPYQETQYF	TGTGCCAGCTCACCTGGACTAGCCCCTTACCAAGAGACCCAGTACTTC
TRBV4-1	TRBD2	TRBJ2-1	-	CASSAEVAGVKSHEQFF	TGCGCCAGCAGCGCAGAGGTAGCGGGAGTAAAATCCCATGAGCAGTTCTTC
TRBV7-9	TRBD2	TRBJ2-3	-	CASSLARLAATQVDTQYF	TGTGCCAGCAGCTTAGCGAGGCTAGCGGCTACCCAGGTAGATACGCAGTATTTT
TRBV5-5	TRBD1	TRBJ1-6	-	CASSSMTGGLSPLHF	TGTGCCAGCAGCTCCATGACAGGGGGCTTGTCACCCCTCCACTTT
TRBV6-5	-	TRBJ2-6	-	CASSLESSGANVLTF	TGTGCCAGCAGCCTGGAAAGCTCTGGGGCCAACGTCCTGACTTTC
TRBV2	-	TRBJ1-2	-	CAVLGEGYGYTF	TGTGCCGTCCTGGGGGAAGGCTATGGCTACACCTTC
TRBV5-1	TRBD1	TRBJ1-2	-	CASSLSTGTVGYTF	TGCGCCAGCAGCTTGTCGACAGGGACGGTCGGCTACACCTTC
TRBV11-2	TRBD2	TRBJ2-1	-	CASTLRLAGVFNEQFF	TGTGCCAGCACCCTCCGGCTAGCGGGAGTCTTCAATGAGCAGTTCTTC
TRBV11-2	-	TRBJ1-1	-	CASSSRGGMNTEAFF	TGTGCCAGCAGCTCCCGCGGGGGGATGAACACTGAAGCTTTCTTT
TRBV29-1	TRBD2	TRBJ2-1	once	CSVEASGSPEFQTNEQFF	TGCAGCGTGGAAGCTAGCGGGAGCCCAGAATTTCAAACAAATGAGCAGTTCTTC
TRBV23-1	-	TRBJ1-5	-	CASSQPQIANQPQHF	TGCGCCAGCAGTCAACCTCAAATTGCCAATCAGCCCCAGCATTTT
TRBV5-1	-	TRBJ2-1	-	CASSHDTSSYNEQFF	TGCGCCAGCAGCCATGACACCTCCTCCTACAATGAGCAGTTCTTC
TRBV7-6	-	TRBJ1-5	-	CASSRSPGGYSNQPQHF	TGTGCCAGCAGCCGAAGCCCGGGGGGGTATAGCAATCAGCCCCAGCATTTT
TRBV5-4	TRBD1	TRBJ1-1	-	CASSWGTGEITEAFF	TGTGCCAGCAGCTGGGGGACAGGGGAAATCACTGAAGCTTTCTTT
TRBV13	-	TRBJ2-7	few	CASSLFRDYEQYF	TGTGCCAGCAGCTTGTTCAGGGATTACGAGCAGTACTTC
TRBV29-1	-	TRBJ2-7	-	CSKTPSFWEYYEQYF	TGCAGCAAAACCCCCTCATTTTGGGAATACTACGAGCAGTACTTC
TRBV7-9	-	TRBJ1-1	-	CASRSSGPTEAFF	TGTGCCAGCAGATCTTCAGGGCCCACTGAAGCTTTCTTT
TRBV25-1	-	TRBJ2-5	-	CASSDLVLETQYF	TGTGCCAGCAGTGATCTCGTGCTGGAGACCCAGTACTTC
TRBV5-6	TRBD2	TRBJ2-7	-	CASSLTGRAYEQYF	TGTGCCAGCAGCTTGACGGGGAGGGCGTACGAGCAGTACTTC
TRBV5-6	-	TRBJ2-7	-	CASSRLVGEQYF	TGTGCCAGCAGCCGACTAGTCGGCGAGCAGTACTTC
TRBV18	TRBD1	TRBJ2-7	-	CASSPRGREQYF	TGTGCCAGCTCACCCAGGGGGCGAGAGCAGTACTTC
TRBV28	-	TRBJ2-4	-	CASSLLGTLAKNIQYF	TGTGCCAGCAGCCTACTAGGGACCCTCGCCAAAAACATTCAGTACTTC
TRBV18	-	TRBJ1-5	-	CASSPAGRTQPQHF	TGTGCCAGCTCACCGGCCGGACGGACTCAGCCCCAGCATTTT
TRBV7-9	TRBD2	TRBJ2-1	once	CASSFRGGRFTSYNEQFF	TGTGCCAGCAGCTTTCGTGGCGGGAGGTTCACCTCCTACAATGAGCAGTTCTTC
TRBV2	-	TRBJ2-1	-	CAVSQGTSEQFF	TGTGCCGTAAGCCAGGGAACAAGTGAGCAGTTCTTC
TRBV6-1	TRBD2	TRBJ2-2	-	CAGQTSGNTGELFF	TGTGCCGGGCAGACTAGCGGCAACACCGGGGAGCTGTTTTTT
TRBV28	-	TRBJ1-2	-	CASSLSLSLQARYTF	TGTGCCAGCAGTTTATCCCTCTCCCTGCAGGCTCGCTACACCTTC
TRBV19	TRBD1	TRBJ1-5	-	CASSETGGLYSNQPQHF	TGTGCCAGTAGTGAAACAGGGGGCCTGTATAGCAATCAGCCCCAGCATTTT
TRBV28	TRBD1	TRBJ2-7	-	CASIDPPGQGSYEQYF	TGTGCCAGCATTGATCCTCCGGGACAGGGATCCTACGAGCAGTACTTC
TRBV2	-	TRBJ2-3	-	CASSEEGGGDTQYF	TGTGCCAGCAGTGAAGAGGGAGGCGGGGATACGCAGTATTTT
TRBV5-1	-	TRBJ2-5	-	CASSIYRTQETQYF	TGCGCCAGCAGCATCTACAGGACGCAAGAGACCCAGTACTTC
TRBV2	-	TRBJ2-1	-	CASTLSGSSYNEQFF	TGTGCCAGCACCCTGTCGGGGAGCTCCTACAATGAGCAGTTCTTC
TRBV7-9	TRBD1	TRBJ2-3	-	CASSSGGDTQYF	TGTGCCAGCAGCTCAGGGGGTGATACGCAGTATTTT
TRBV25-1	TRBD2	TRBJ2-1	many	CASSPPAGGLDEQFF	TGTGCCAGCAGCCCGCCGGCGGGAGGTTTAGATGAGCAGTTCTTC
TRBV5-1	TRBD1	TRBJ1-1	many	CASSFGTGEGTEAFF	TGCGCCAGCAGCTTCGGGACAGGGGAGGGCACTGAAGCTTTCTTT
TRBV19	-	TRBJ2-5	-	CASSTGVQETQYF	TGTGCCAGTAGTACAGGGGTCCAAGAGACCCAGTACTTC
TRBV29-1	-	TRBJ2-6	few	CSVAVGTGVGPGANVLTF	TGCAGCGTCGCCGTGGGGACGGGAGTGGGACCTGGGGCCAACGTCCTGACTTTC
TRBV7-6	-	TRBJ2-7	few	CASSLRTAIMDEQYF	TGTGCCAGCAGCTTACGGACTGCCATTATGGACGAGCAGTACTTC
TRBV5-1	-	TRBJ2-5	once	CASSREETQYF	TGCGCCAGCAGCAGAGAAGAGACCCAGTACTTC
TRBV12-5	-	TRBJ2-3	once	CASGLTRTGITDTQYF	TGTGCTAGTGGTTTAACCCGAACAGGGATTACAGATACGCAGTATTTT
TRBV27	TRBD1	TRBJ1-3	-	CASSSRGQGPSGNTIYF	TGTGCCAGCAGTTCCCGGGGACAGGGGCCTTCTGGAAACACCATATATTTT
TRBV7-3	-	TRBJ1-1	-	CASCPREGFEAFF	TGTGCCAGCTGCCCCCGCGAGGGATTTGAAGCTTTCTTT